This entry describes one T cell receptor (beta chain). Antigen specificity is unknown. Clones were sequenced by immunoSEQ multiplex PCR, and TCRdb holds only the in-frame ones, with some missing. Of 2 million to 2.5 million clones listed, approximately 95% were seen once; the top ten hold roughly 0.13%. Those who donated were healthy HIV-negative adults, with no recent acute infections or vaccinations reported. Those who donated, Caucasian adults without exception, all lived in Nashville, Tennessee. The CDR3 has 11 residues. V lost 6 bases and J 6 bases, leaving 11 bases between the germline ends. Germline V gives CDR1 DFQATT, CDR2 SNEGSKA (reference sequence). The entry originates in a study of shared clonotypes between healthy human individuals. Study details: For every donor, three CD4 naive, three CD4 memory, two CD8 naive and one CD8 memory plates were used. Whole-study results and caveats: Generally, estimated richness proved larger in naive subsets than it did in memory subsets.

This receptor was obtained from a man between 18 and 35 years old in good health. V is TRBV20-1 and J is TRBJ1-2, with D possibly being TRBD1 (5 bases). Sequencing was done on a sample of naive CD4+ T cells sorted from blood. Documented subset: CD45RA+ positively selected. The CDR3, as DNA: TGCAGTGCCCAGGGTCAGCATGGCTACACCTTC. Translated: CSAQGQHGYTF.